What follows is one TCR beta chain and its context. Its antigen is currently not known. Qualities for individual bases were not recorded, and no much larger clone is one base off. The data belong to a study of blood T cell repertoires in COVID-19 (dated by TCRdb to between 2020 and 2021). Background for the entire study: The collaborator samples originated in the United States, Italy and Spain and spanned the acute and convalescent phases of COVID-19. The material from the prospective study consisted of cDNA or gDNA derived from T cells, B-cell-depleted T cells, or PBMCs. Deeply sampled blood TCRbeta repertoires from subjects exposed to, actively infected with, or recovered from COVID-19 were included in the dataset. A freely available public database, intended as a resource for researchers studying the immune response to SARS-CoV-2, is where the repertoires were released. The samples were drawn from two sources: the first 160 participants of the ongoing ImmuneRACE study, and over 1,000 subjects contributed by 6 global collaborators. Sample metadata almost always included a de-identified subject ID, COVID-19 status, age in years and sex. Where HLA class I and class II types were available, the types were taken from metadata supplied by the sample provider, not from assay-based typing. General conclusions and limits of the study: The quantity of clinical and demographic metadata differed by source and by participant and was supplied without curation.

In the prospective study, participants were about 18 to 100 years old, resided in about 25 geographic areas of the United States, and were enrolled through a virtual design. In the prospective study, participants were assigned to cohorts based on the clinical history participants reported in a screening survey and a study questionnaire. Recovered participants in ImmuneRACE Cohort 3 were defined by two consecutive negative NP/OP PCR tests, clearance by a healthcare professional, or resolution of symptoms. In the prospective study, mobile phlebotomists collected whole blood, serum and a nasopharyngeal or oropharyngeal swab from each participant. Additional blood draws and questionnaires over an approximately 2-month period could optionally be provided by prospective study participants. Before DNA extraction, blood samples from the prospective study were shipped at room temperature or frozen. The CDR3 spans 14 residues, from the cysteine through the phenylalanine. Only the CDR3 part of the read is kept: 42 bases, read in frame from the first base. The germline V gene supplies CDR1 WSHSY and CDR2 SAAADI. V lost 10 bases and J lost 2 bases; the stretch between them is 17 bases long.

The immunoSEQ Assay, a bias-controlled multiplex PCR, was used to amplify TCRbeta CDR3 regions from genomic DNA. The study's processing was this. The number of nucleated cells in each sample was estimated by amplification of reference gene primers within the assay. Sequence reads were collapsed and filtered to measure the absolute abundance of every unique TCRbeta CDR3 rearrangement. For each sample, productive Simpson clonality was calculated by taking the square root of Simpson's diversity index across productive rearrangements. In its TCRdb copy, this immuneACCESS table keeps in-frame sequences only and misses some clones. Where compared with another copy, unresolved V genes explain less than half of these, and the others have no known cause. V, J and clone size reflect that table, while D and trimming were determined from the DNA. This sample is represented by 500,000 or so clones; roughly nine tenths of them were singletons. Under 0.85% of the sample is held by the ten biggest clonotypes.

This receptor was taken from a young woman who had recovered from COVID-19. The sequenced sample was PBMCs or T cells enriched from blood (not recorded which). The chain couples TRBV10-2 to TRBJ1-2; D gene: possibly TRBD1, on 5 matching bases. The DNA reads as follows: TGCGCCACCGAAGATACAGGTCTCAACTATGGCTACACCTTC. It specifies CATEDTGLNYGYTF.